Below, 10 T cell receptor beta chains from the same sample are listed, as sequenced in a study of CD4+ T cells in melanoma. TCRdb's copy holds only in-frame clones and misses some; the assay was immunoSEQ multiplex PCR. The table records about 50,000 clones, 89% of them present only once. The sample was peripheral blood. The receptors stem from a human donor with melanoma.

The gene calls are TRBV27 and TRBJ2-1, with 7 bases identical to TRBD2. Germline V CDR1 and CDR2: MNHEY, SMNVEV (reference sequence). The CDR3 is made up of 13 amino acids. The J segment lost 5 bases and the V segment lost 10 bases, leaving 8 bases of the junction unmatched. The CDR3 here is CATGDYPHNEQFF. The CDR3 DNA sequence: TGTGCCACGGGGGACTACCCCCACAATGAGCAGTTCTTC.

As to this clone: This CDR3 is also generated by other DNA sequences in the sample. This chain links TRBV28 with TRBJ2-3; weak D call: TRBD2 (5 bases). The CDR3 contains 16 residues. The V gene lost 4 bases and the J gene lost 5 bases, with 19 bases spanning the gap. The germline CDR1 and CDR2 sequences are MDHEN and SYDVKM. The CDR3 reads CASSSEGYVVGDTQYF. The CDR3 nucleotides read TGTGCCAGCAGTTCAGAGGGCTATGTGGTAGGAGATACGCAGTATTTT.

This sequence joins TRBV4-1 and TRBJ2-7; 8 bases fit TRBD1. This CDR3 spans 14 amino acids. J lost 6 bases, V lost 4 bases, and 8 bases had no gene match. Per germline, CDR1 MGHRA and CDR2 YSYEKL. CDR3 sequence: CASSPGTGLVEQYF. CDR3 bases: TGCGCCAGCAGCCCCGGGACAGGTCTTGTCGAGCAGTACTTC.

The chain has TRBV7-3 and TRBJ2-1; 9 bases line up with TRBD2. Trimming cost V 2 bases and J 2 bases; bases outside gene matches: 4. The CDR3 runs 16 residues. Germline V gene sequence: CDR1 SGHTA, CDR2 FQGTGA. In DNA form, the CDR3 reads TGTGCCAGCAGCTTATTAGCGGGGGCGACCTACAATGAGCAGTTCTTC. Its protein product is CASSLLAGATYNEQFF.

The chain links TRBV6-1 to TRBJ2-2; D is possibly TRBD1 or TRBD2 (5 bases each). Germline loops: CDR1 MNHNS, CDR2 SASEGT. Trimming removed 4 bases from V and 11 bases from J, with 17 bases in between. This CDR3 spans 14 amino acids. The CDR3 sequence is CASSAWVEGDELFF. CDR3 in DNA: TGTGCCAGCAGTGCCTGGGTTGAAGGGGACGAGCTGTTTTTT.

The chain is built from TRBV6-6 and TRBJ2-1; the match to TRBD1 covers 7 bases. The germline gives CDR1 MNHNY, CDR2 SVGAGI (reference sequence). With 6 bases clipped from V and 7 bases from J, the junction kept 6 bases outside the gene matches. This CDR3 contains 13 residues. The CDR3 DNA follows: TGTGCCAGCAGCAAACCACAGGGGAATGAGCAGTTCTTC. Translating it yields CASSKPQGNEQFF.

The CDR3 protein is CASSLEPALLSGANVLTF. For the CDR3, the DNA is TGTGCCAGCAGCTTAGAGCCAGCCTTGCTCTCTGGGGCCAACGTCCTGACTTTC. J is TRBJ2-6 and V is TRBV7-6; D not resolved. Germline V gene data show CDR1 as SGHVS and CDR2 as FNYEAQ. Trimming took off 1 base at V and 0 bases at J, with 13 bases between the two ends. The CDR3 covers 18 residues.

The V gene is TRBV29-1, the J gene TRBJ1-5; D is unclear. This CDR3 has 11 residues. Germline V lookup: CDR1 SQVTM, CDR2 ANQGSEA. CDR3: CRLWLNQPQHF. CDR3 DNA: TGCAGGCTCTGGCTCAATCAGCCCCAGCATTTT.

V gene TRBV5-4 combines with J gene TRBJ2-3, with 8 bases aligning to TRBD2. V was pared by 4 bases and J by 6 bases, with 7 bases of the junction left unmatched. The germline gives CDR1 SGHNT, CDR2 YYREEE (reference sequence). The CDR3 is made up of 14 amino acids. The chain's CDR3 is CASSPGRGGDTQYF. CDR3 DNA sequence: TGTGCCAGCAGCCCAGGACGGGGGGGGGATACGCAGTATTTT.

V gene TRBV10-2 combines with J gene TRBJ2-1; 7 bases are shared with TRBD1. Germline trimming cut 6 bases from V and 5 bases from J; bases unmatched to any gene: 13. Germline CDR1 WSHSY, CDR2 SAAADI. The CDR3 runs 16 residues. DNA for the CDR3: TGCGCCAGCAGGTTTCAGGGGGACCCCACTCACAATGAGCAGTTCTTC. Its protein is CASRFQGDPTHNEQFF.